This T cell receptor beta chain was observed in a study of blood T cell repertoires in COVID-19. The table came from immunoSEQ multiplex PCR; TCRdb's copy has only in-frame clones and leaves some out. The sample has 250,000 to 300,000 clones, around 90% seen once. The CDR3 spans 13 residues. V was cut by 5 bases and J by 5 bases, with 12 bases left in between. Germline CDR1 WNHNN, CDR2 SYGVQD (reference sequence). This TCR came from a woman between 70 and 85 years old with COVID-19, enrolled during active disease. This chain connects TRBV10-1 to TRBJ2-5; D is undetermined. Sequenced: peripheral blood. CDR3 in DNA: TGCGCCAGCAGTCCGGTTGTTTGGGAGACCCAGTACTTC. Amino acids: CASSPVVWETQYF.